The rows below give T cell receptor beta chains drawn from one sample of a study of T cells after yellow fever vaccination. TCRdb re-called the 5' RACE reads with MiXCR, one entry per CDR3 protein. The repertoire holds about 340,000 distinct CDR3 sequences, with 8.5% to 10% as singletons. The sample in question was PBMCs, obtained on the day of the first yellow fever vaccination. These receptors were taken from a man younger than 35 who received the YFV17D yellow fever vaccine. The CDR3 runs from the conserved cysteine through the conserved F or W. A D gene is named only where the DNA matches it firmly. A row's size may be missing; if present it is once, few, many or a size class.

.	TRBV20-1	TRBJ1-1	few	13	TGCAGTGCTAGGTGGGGGGTGGCCACTGAAGCTTTCTTT	CSARWGVATEAFF
.	TRBV21-1	TRBJ2-3	many	16	TGTGCCAGCAGCAAAACGAGGGACAGGGCTACAGATACGCAGTATTTT	CASSKTRDRATDTQYF
.	TRBV2	TRBJ2-1	.	13	TGTGCCAGCAGTGAAGCGCCCAGCGCAGAGCAGTTCTTC	CASSEAPSAEQFF
TRBD1	TRBV20-1	TRBJ1-3	few	12	TGCAGTGCCCAGGGGGCTGGAAACACCATATATTTT	CSAQGAGNTIYF
.	TRBV6-2/TRBV6-3	TRBJ1-5	many	14	TGTGCCAGCAGCGACAGCTATAGCAATCAGCCCCAGCATTTT	CASSDSYSNQPQHF
.	TRBV6-4	TRBJ1-1	.	13	TGTGCCAGCAGTGTCTCGATAAACACTGAAGCTTTCTTT	CASSVSINTEAFF
.	TRBV12-5	TRBJ2-5	.	12	TGTGCTAGTGGTTTGGTGAGGGGGGCCCAGTACTTC	CASGLVRGAQYF
.	TRBV7-2	TRBJ2-1	many	17	TGTGCCAGCAGCTTAGCCGGGACCACGGTCCAGGGTAATGAGCAGTTCTTC	CASSLAGTTVQGNEQFF
.	TRBV6-1	TRBJ1-4	.	16	TGTGCCAGCAGTACGCGGGGGGCTGCAACTAATGAAAAACTGTTTTTT	CASSTRGAATNEKLFF
.	TRBV4-2	TRBJ2-3	.	15	TGTGCCAGCAGAAGCGGCACAATAAGCACAGATACGCAGTATTTT	CASRSGTISTDTQYF
.	TRBV28	TRBJ1-5	.	15	TGTGCCAGCAGTTTGTGGGGACGGGGCAATCAGCCCCAGCATTTT	CASSLWGRGNQPQHF
TRBD1	TRBV20-1	TRBJ1-2	few	14	TGCAGTACCTGGAGGGGACAGAGAACCGGAGGCTACACCTTC	CSTWRGQRTGGYTF
.	TRBV27	TRBJ1-2	few	15	TGTGCCAGCAGTTTATCGGGCAGGGTGAACTATGGCTACACCTTC	CASSLSGRVNYGYTF
.	TRBV6-2/TRBV6-3	TRBJ2-1	few	18	TGTGCCAGCAGTTACTCGATGTCAGGTACCCGGGAAGGGGTTGAGCAGTTCTTC	CASSYSMSGTREGVEQFF
TRBD1	TRBV19	TRBJ2-7	.	15	TGTGCCAGTAGTACACGGACAGGGGGATCCTACGAGCAGTACTTC	CASSTRTGGSYEQYF
TRBD1	TRBV29-1	TRBJ1-4	few	13	TGCAGCGCCGGACAGGGCTCGGGTGAAAAACTGTTTTTT	CSAGQGSGEKLFF
TRBD1	TRBV5-6	TRBJ2-1	few	14	TGTGCCAGCAGCTTTCTTGACAGGGAAGATGAGCAGTTCTTC	CASSFLDREDEQFF
TRBD1	TRBV27	TRBJ1-2	many	13	TGTGCCAGCAAACCAGGGGGTGCTTTTGGCTACACCTTC	CASKPGGAFGYTF
TRBD1	TRBV28	TRBJ2-1	few	15	TGTGCCAGTCTATCGACAGGGGCGCCCTACAATGAGCAGTTCTTC	CASLSTGAPYNEQFF
TRBD1	TRBV4-1	TRBJ1-6	.	17	TGCGCCAGCAGCCAACTATTAACAGGGGCCGGTAATTCACCCCTCCACTTT	CASSQLLTGAGNSPLHF
.	TRBV21-1	TRBJ1-1	many	15	TGTGCCAGCAGCAAAACAGGGGCCGTAGGCACTGAAGCTTTCTTT	CASSKTGAVGTEAFF
.	TRBV4-3	TRBJ2-7	few	14	TGCGCCAGCAGCCAAGCTATCGCAGGGTACGAGCAGTACTTC	CASSQAIAGYEQYF
.	TRBV5-6	TRBJ2-1	many	11	TGTGCCAGCAGCCAGCTAGAGGAGCAGTTCTTC	CASSQLEEQFF
.	TRBV20-1	TRBJ2-3	few	13	TGCAGTGCTCCCCCCCGGTTGGCAGATACGCAGTATTTT	CSAPPRLADTQYF
TRBD1	TRBV24-1	TRBJ2-5	.	15	TGTGCCACCAGTGAGTCTGGACAGGGGAGTTCGGCCCAGTACTTC	CATSESGQGSSAQYF
TRBD1	TRBV7-9	TRBJ1-2	.	17	TGTGCCAGCAGCTCCCTGTGGACAGGGGAGATAGAGTATGGCTACACCTTC	CASSSLWTGEIEYGYTF
.	TRBV4-3	TRBJ1-1	many	13	TGCGCCAGCAGTCTCCTAGGGAGCACTGAAGCTTTCTTT	CASSLLGSTEAFF
.	TRBV11-2	TRBJ2-5	.	16	TGTGCCAGCAGCTTAGACCGGGGGGCCCCCCAAGAGACCCAGTACTTC	CASSLDRGAPQETQYF
.	TRBV28	TRBJ1-4	.	11	TGTGCCAGCCAAGGGGAGGAAAAACTGTTTTTT	CASQGEEKLFF
.	TRBV12-3/TRBV12-4	TRBJ1-6	.	15	TGTGCCAGCACCCCAGGGGCAGGGTTAGGGTCACCCCTCCACTTT	CASTPGAGLGSPLHF
.	TRBV24-1	TRBJ2-1	many	14	TGTGCCACCGCCCCCGCCGGCTCCTACAATGAGCAGTTCTTC	CATAPAGSYNEQFF
.	TRBV7-2	TRBJ2-2	.	14	TGTGCCAGCAGCCCCATCCTGAACACCGGGGAGCTGTTTTTT	CASSPILNTGELFF
TRBD2	TRBV27	TRBJ2-5	.	15	TGTGCCAGCAGTTTGGCTCGGGGGGGCGGAGAGACCCAGTACTTC	CASSLARGGGETQYF
TRBD2	TRBV7-6	TRBJ2-7	few	18	TGTGCCAGCAGCCTAACCGGGGGGAACAATCTACTCCCCTACGAGCAGTACTTC	CASSLTGGNNLLPYEQYF
TRBD2	TRBV2	TRBJ2-1	few	15	TGTGCCAGCAAGGCGGAAAGCGGGGGGGCGAATGAGCAGTTCTTC	CASKAESGGANEQFF
.	TRBV7-9	TRBJ2-7	few	13	TGTGCCAGCAGCCTGACCGAACCCTACGAGCAGTACTTC	CASSLTEPYEQYF
.	TRBV12-3/TRBV12-4	TRBJ1-2	many	15	TGTGCCAGCAGTTTATACAGGGTATGGGAGAATGGCTACACCTTC	CASSLYRVWENGYTF
.	TRBV3-1	TRBJ1-4	.	16	TGTGCCAGCAGATCCACAGGGACCGCAACTAATGAAAAACTGTTTTTT	CASRSTGTATNEKLFF
.	TRBV28	TRBJ2-5	many	15	TGTGCCACCTCCTCAGGACAGAACCGCCAAGAGACCCAGTACTTC	CATSSGQNRQETQYF
TRBD2	TRBV5-1	TRBJ2-7	many	15	TGCGCCAGCAGCTTGGAAGCTAGCGGGGGTTACGAGCAGTACTTC	CASSLEASGGYEQYF
TRBD1	TRBV4-1	TRBJ1-3	few	21	TGCGCCAGCAGCCAAGGGGAGGCTAAGGGGACAGGTGGATTTTCTGGAAACACCATATATTTT	CASSQGEAKGTGGFSGNTIYF